The rows below give T cell receptor beta chains drawn from one sample of a study of cytomegalovirus exposure and HLA in healthy donors. Generated by immunoSEQ multiplex PCR, the TCRdb table keeps only in-frame clones and is missing some. The sample lists roughly 250,000 clones, around nine tenths occurring once. Material for sequencing was PBMCs. These receptors all stem from a man between 18 and 35 years old in good health and CMV-seronegative. CDR3s include the opening cysteine and the closing phenylalanine or tryptophan. The D gene is left open where the match is weak. The size of a clone is reported for some rows only, either as once, few or many, or as a class for expanded clones.

v_gene	j_gene	d_gene	abundance	CDR3aa	CDR3nt
TRBV10-1	TRBJ2-7	TRBD1	few	CASSESDRPEQYF	TGCGCCAGCAGTGAGTCGGACAGGCCCGAGCAGTACTTC
TRBV7-9	TRBJ2-7	.	.	CASSDGNRVEGEQYF	TGTGCCAGCAGCGACGGCAACAGGGTTGAAGGCGAGCAGTACTTC
TRBV10-2	TRBJ2-2	.	.	CASRMRANTGELFF	TGCGCCAGCCGGATGCGGGCGAACACCGGGGAGCTGTTTTTT
TRBV7-2	TRBJ2-5	TRBD2	.	CASRPFSGVETQYF	TGTGCCAGCAGGCCTTTTAGCGGGGTGGAGACCCAGTACTTC
TRBV4-3	TRBJ2-7	TRBD2	.	CASSQDRASGDYEQYF	TGCGCCAGCAGCCAAGATAGGGCTAGCGGGGACTACGAGCAGTACTTC
TRBV7-3	TRBJ2-2	TRBD2	once	CASSISGVTGELFF	TGTGCCAGCAGCATTAGCGGGGTCACCGGGGAGCTGTTTTTT
TRBV21-1	TRBJ1-1	.	.	CASRGPANTEAFF	TGTGCCAGTCGCGGCCCGGCGAACACTGAAGCTTTCTTT
TRBV6-1	TRBJ1-4	.	.	CASSEFAGATNEKLFF	TGTGCCAGCAGTGAATTCGCAGGGGCAACTAATGAAAAACTGTTTTTT
TRBV7-9	TRBJ2-7	TRBD1	.	CASRDIRQGRGEQYF	TGTGCCAGCAGGGACATTAGACAGGGTAGGGGCGAGCAGTACTTC
TRBV15	TRBJ1-4	.	.	CATSSSGMEKLFF	TGTGCCACCAGCAGTTCGGGGATGGAAAAACTGTTTTTT
TRBV11-2	TRBJ2-2	.	.	CASSPRTVNTGELFF	TGTGCCAGCAGCCCCCGGACAGTGAACACCGGGGAGCTGTTTTTT
TRBV7-6	TRBJ2-3	TRBD2	.	CASSSGGANTQYF	TGTGCCAGCAGCTCGGGGGGTGCGAATACGCAGTATTTT
TRBV7-3	TRBJ2-3	TRBD2	.	CASSHLELAASDTQYF	TGTGCCAGCAGCCACCTGGAACTAGCGGCTTCAGATACGCAGTATTTT
TRBV28	TRBJ2-1	TRBD1	.	CASSSITGDNEQFF	TGTGCCAGCAGTTCTATCACAGGGGACAATGAGCAGTTCTTC
TRBV7-9	TRBJ1-2	.	.	CASSLSGLYGYTF	TGTGCCAGCAGCTTATCAGGGCTCTATGGCTACACCTTC
TRBV5-4	TRBJ1-2	.	.	CASSSPGTPYGYTF	TGTGCCAGCAGCTCGCCTGGGACACCATATGGCTACACCTTC
TRBV7-9	TRBJ2-1	TRBD2	.	CASSLSPTSLGRNNEQFF	TGTGCCAGCAGCTTAAGCCCGACTAGCCTTGGGAGAAACAATGAGCAGTTCTTC
TRBV27	TRBJ2-7	TRBD1	.	CASSFLWTGEFYEQYF	TGTGCCAGCAGTTTCCTTTGGACAGGGGAGTTTTACGAGCAGTACTTC
TRBV10-2	TRBJ2-3	TRBD2	few	CASSGSGATDTQYF	TGCGCCAGCAGTGGCAGCGGGGCCACAGATACGCAGTATTTT
TRBV27	TRBJ1-5	TRBD1	.	CASSLGTGANQPQHF	TGTGCCAGCAGTCTGGGGACAGGAGCAAATCAGCCCCAGCATTTT
TRBV30	TRBJ2-5	.	.	CAWGNGETQYF	TGTGCCTGGGGAAACGGGGAGACCCAGTACTTC
TRBV9	TRBJ2-7	TRBD1	few	CASSVDPGQGYEQYF	TGTGCCAGCAGCGTAGACCCGGGACAGGGCTACGAGCAGTACTTC
TRBV2	TRBJ1-1	.	.	CASRGRTMNTEAFF	TGTGCCAGCAGGGGGCGGACTATGAACACTGAAGCTTTCTTT
TRBV4-1	TRBJ2-7	TRBD2	.	CASSQRSSGTYEQYF	TGCGCCAGCAGCCAAAGGAGTAGCGGGACCTACGAGCAGTACTTC
TRBV5-1	TRBJ2-3	.	.	CASSSTGLLTDTQYF	TGCGCCAGCAGCTCTACTGGACTCCTCACAGATACGCAGTATTTT
TRBV28	TRBJ1-1	.	.	CASRRIGRYGPMNTEAFF	TGTGCCAGCAGGCGGATAGGGAGGTATGGACCAATGAACACTGAAGCTTTCTTT
TRBV5-4	TRBJ2-6	.	.	CASSPGLGANVLTF	TGTGCCAGCAGCCCGGGACTTGGGGCCAACGTCCTGACTTTC
TRBV4-3	TRBJ2-7	TRBD2	.	CASSHSAGAPYEQYF	TGCGCCAGCAGCCACTCAGCGGGAGCTCCCTACGAGCAGTACTTC
TRBV27	TRBJ1-1	.	.	CASSLAGTEAFF	TGTGCCAGCAGTTTAGCCGGGACAGAAGCTTTCTTT
TRBV7-2	TRBJ2-3	TRBD2	.	CASSPSGATDTQYF	TGTGCCAGCAGCCCTAGCGGGGCCACAGATACGCAGTATTTT
TRBV27	TRBJ1-6	TRBD1	few	CASSPRQGYSPLYF	TGTGCCAGCAGTCCAAGACAGGGTTATTCACCCCTCTACTTT
TRBV28	TRBJ2-5	TRBD2	.	CASTSGQETQYF	TGTGCCAGCACTAGCGGCCAAGAGACCCAGTACTTC
TRBV5-4	TRBJ2-2	.	.	CASSSSTGELFF	TGTGCCAGCAGTTCGAGCACCGGGGAGCTGTTTTTT
TRBV28	TRBJ1-2	.	.	CASRGLLNYGYTF	TGTGCCAGCAGGGGACTCCTTAACTATGGCTACACCTTC
TRBV7-9	TRBJ2-5	TRBD2	few	CASSVISGTSGETQYF	TGTGCCAGCAGCGTCATCTCCGGGACTAGCGGGGAGACCCAGTACTTC
TRBV27	TRBJ2-7	TRBD2	.	CASRYTPSGYEQYF	TGTGCCAGCAGATACACCCCTAGCGGCTACGAGCAGTACTTC
TRBV4-3	TRBJ2-3	TRBD2	.	CASSQEAGSGVDTQYF	TGCGCCAGCAGCCAAGAAGCGGGTAGCGGGGTGGATACGCAGTATTTT
TRBV19	TRBJ2-5	.	.	CATGRGWETQYF	TGTGCCACTGGAAGAGGGTGGGAGACCCAGTACTTC
TRBV6-4	TRBJ1-2	.	.	CASSPFTGSYGYTF	TGTGCCAGCAGTCCCTTCACAGGGAGTTATGGCTACACCTTC
TRBV7-2	TRBJ2-7	.	.	CASRQAYEQYF	TGTGCCAGCAGACAGGCCTACGAGCAGTACTTC
TRBV19	TRBJ2-1	.	.	CASSAPLTGTHNEQFF	TGTGCCAGTAGTGCCCCCCTCACAGGGACCCACAATGAGCAGTTCTTC
TRBV27	TRBJ2-7	.	.	CASSHIPGPRGGEQYF	TGTGCCAGCAGTCACATACCGGGTCCCCGCGGTGGAGAGCAGTACTTC
TRBV28	TRBJ2-7	.	.	CASMHLGTGSYEQYF	TGTGCCAGCATGCACCTGGGGACTGGTAGCTACGAGCAGTACTTC
TRBV4-2	TRBJ2-7	.	.	CASSQDSPRQGHYEQYF	TGTGCCAGCAGCCAAGATTCCCCCCGGCAGGGACACTACGAGCAGTACTTC
TRBV19	TRBJ1-5	.	.	CASATRRGGRRAQHF	TGTGCCAGTGCTACCCGCAGAGGGGGACGTCGGGCCCAGCATTTT
TRBV6-5	TRBJ2-3	.	.	CASSLRTSSDTQYF	TGTGCCAGCAGTTTAAGGACTTCATCCGATACGCAGTATTTT
TRBV5-1	TRBJ1-4	.	.	CASHRGATNEKLFF	TGCGCCTCTCATCGGGGGGCAACTAATGAAAAACTGTTTTTT
TRBV18	TRBJ1-6	.	.	CASSSSSETRDSPLHF	TGTGCCAGCTCATCATCCTCAGAGACTCGGGATTCACCCCTCCACTTT
TRBV7-3	TRBJ2-3	.	.	CASSLGSGTADTQYF	TGTGCCAGCAGCTTGGGCAGCGGTACGGCAGATACGCAGTATTTT
TRBV5-1	TRBJ2-6	.	.	CATTYYPGANVLTF	TGCGCCACCACCTATTACCCGGGGGCCAACGTCCTGACTTTC
TRBV27	TRBJ2-3	TRBD2	.	CASSWGGADTQYF	TGTGCCAGCTCTTGGGGGGGAGCAGATACGCAGTATTTT
TRBV2	TRBJ2-7	.	.	CASSDRLGTYEQYF	TGTGCCAGCAGTGACAGACTAGGAACCTACGAGCAGTACTTC
TRBV5-1	TRBJ1-2	.	.	CASSLVLGPAGYGYTF	TGCGCCAGCAGCTTGGTACTCGGCCCGGCGGGCTATGGCTACACCTTC